This T cell receptor beta chain is from a study of blood T cell repertoires in COVID-19. Clones were read by immunoSEQ multiplex PCR, and TCRdb kept only the in-frame ones, dropping some. The sample yields 250,000 to 300,000 clones, around 85% seen once. J lost 3 bases, V lost 6 bases, and 2 bases had no gene match. Germline CDR1 and CDR2: LNHDA and SQIVND (reference sequence). CDR3 length: 14 amino acids. The TCR comes from a man aged 45-60 years with active or convalescent COVID-19. This rearrangement joins TRBV19 to TRBJ2-1, with 10 bases that match TRBD2. Sequenced: peripheral blood. CDR3 nucleotides: TGTGCCAGTAGACTAGCGGGGATCTACAATGAGCAGTTCTTC. It yields the protein CASRLAGIYNEQFF.